The present TCR beta chain was sequenced within a study of cytomegalovirus exposure and HLA in healthy donors. The PCR employed 60 Vbeta primers together with 13 Jbeta primers. TCRdb keeps only in-frame clones here, not all; method: immunoSEQ multiplex PCR. The sample holds around 180,000 clones, around 84% seen once. Specimen: PBMCs. This clonotype was obtained from a girl aged 2 to 9 in good health and CMV-seropositive.

The CDR3 here is CASVWGQTGNEQFF. For the CDR3, the DNA is TGTGCCAGCGTTTGGGGACAGACAGGGAATGAGCAGTTCTTC. The chain recombines TRBV6-1 with TRBJ2-1, with 7 positions matching TRBD1. This CDR3 is 14 amino acids long. The germline gives CDR1 MNHNS, CDR2 SASEGT. The trim removed 8 bases at V and 7 bases at J, leaving 11 bases unmatched.